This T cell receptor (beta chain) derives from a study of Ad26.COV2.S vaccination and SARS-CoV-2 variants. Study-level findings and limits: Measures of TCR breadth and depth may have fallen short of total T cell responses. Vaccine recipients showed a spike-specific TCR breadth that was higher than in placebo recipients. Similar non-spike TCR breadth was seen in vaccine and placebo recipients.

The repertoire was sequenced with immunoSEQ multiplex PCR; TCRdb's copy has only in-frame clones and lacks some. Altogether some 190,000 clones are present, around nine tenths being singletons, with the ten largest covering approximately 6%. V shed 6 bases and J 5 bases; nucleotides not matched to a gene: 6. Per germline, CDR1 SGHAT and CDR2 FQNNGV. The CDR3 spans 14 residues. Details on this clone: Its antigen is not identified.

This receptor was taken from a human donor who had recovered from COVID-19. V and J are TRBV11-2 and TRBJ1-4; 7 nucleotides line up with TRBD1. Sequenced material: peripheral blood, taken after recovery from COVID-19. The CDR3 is CASSLDRVNEKLFF. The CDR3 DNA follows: TGTGCCAGCAGTCTTGACAGGGTGAATGAAAAACTGTTTTTT.